The next 25 T cell receptor beta chains were all read from a single sample in a study of regulatory T cells in long-lasting Graves disease. Described time point: newly diagnosed GD, antithyroid drugs for less than 3 months. Generation of the TCR library employed RNA extracted from PBMCs. To make TCR beta libraries, researchers used iRepertoire HTBI primers and Arm-PCR of CDR3 regions. TCRdb reprocessed the multiplex PCR reads with MiXCR, giving one entry per CDR3 protein. Among a few hundred thousand distinct CDR3 sequences listed, around 11% were seen once. These records were also assigned to another study, of T cells in Graves' hyperthyroidism and ophthalmopathy.

The specimen comprised peripheral blood mononuclear cells (PBMCs), sampled at new diagnosis, from a patient treated with antithyroid drugs. These receptors were collected from a woman in her late teens or twenties with Graves disease.

This clonotype was seen repeatedly, ten times or more. The chain recombines TRBV20-1 with TRBJ1-1, with D possibly being TRBD1 (5 bases). The germline CDR1 and CDR2 sequences are DFQATT and SNEGSKA (reference sequence). The CDR3 extends over 13 amino acids. Trimming pared 5 bases from V and 7 bases from J, leaving 17 bases between. This chain's CDR3 is CSAGRVVGGEAFF. In nucleotides, the CDR3 is TGCAGTGCTGGCAGGGTTGTCGGCGGTGAAGCTTTCTTT.

This clonotype was detected many times. The rearrangement links TRBV11-2 to TRBJ1-2, with 8 bases fitting TRBD1. The V gene end was trimmed by 4 bases and the J gene end by 7 bases; junction bases not matched to a gene: 14. The V gene's germline CDR1 is SGHAT and CDR2 FQNNGV. The CDR3 runs 16 residues. CDR3 in DNA: TGTGCCAGCAGCTCGGGGAGGGGGACAGGCCCTTCTGGCTACACCTTC. Its protein product is CASSSGRGTGPSGYTF.

There are many counts of this clonotype. The rearrangement joins TRBV7-3 to TRBJ2-1; 7 nucleotides line up with TRBD2. Germline lookup yields CDR1 SGHTA and CDR2 FQGTGA. The CDR3 is made up of 16 amino acids. Germline trimming cut 0 bases from V and 5 bases from J; bases unmatched to any gene: 7. The chain's CDR3 is CASSLTGQSGDNEQFF. DNA of the CDR3: TGTGCCAGCAGCTTAACGGGGCAAAGCGGGGACAATGAGCAGTTCTTC.

In this sample, this clonotype turned up many times. The chain employs TRBV2 and TRBJ2-1; tentatively, D is TRBD2 (5 bases). Deletions cut 4 bases from V and 7 bases from J, with 8 bases between. CDR3 size: 12 residues. Germline V gives CDR1 SNHLY, CDR2 FYNNEI. In nucleotides, the CDR3 is TGTGCCAGCAGTGGGGGAGTGAATGAGCAGTTCTTC. Protein: CASSGGVNEQFF.

This clonotype has at least ten counts. The chain links TRBV15 to TRBJ2-7; TRBD2 might be the D (6 bases). This CDR3 has 15 amino acids. Trimming took off 1 base at V and 0 bases at J, with 10 bases between the two ends. Germline values: CDR1 LNHNV, CDR2 YYDKDF (reference sequence). The CDR3 DNA is TGTGCCACCAGCAGAGGCGGGGAAAGCTCCTACGAGCAGTACGTC. This encodes CATSRGGESSYEQYV.

Many counts were recorded for this clonotype. V is TRBV7-2 and J is TRBJ1-1; D uncertain. With 3 bases removed from V and 1 base from J, the gap between germline ends came to 6 bases. Germline V lookup: CDR1 SGHTA, CDR2 FQGNSA. This CDR3 has 13 amino acids. Written as DNA, the CDR3 is TGTGCCAGCAGCTTCTACAGGAACACTGAAGCTTTCTTT. Amino acid sequence: CASSFYRNTEAFF.

The chain is built from TRBV7-3 and TRBJ1-1, with TRBD1 matching 8 bases. Germline V gives CDR1 SGHTA, CDR2 FQGTGA. The CDR3 length is 13 residues. After removal of 5 bases from V and 8 bases from J, the junction contained 7 bases not matched to a gene. CDR3 sequence reads: CASSQDRAREAFF. CDR3 DNA: TGTGCCAGCAGCCAGGACAGGGCCCGAGAAGCTTTCTTT.

This clonotype was observed at least ten times. The CDR3 spells CSARIRPGDQPQHF. As DNA, the CDR3 is TGCAGTGCTAGGATTCGGCCCGGGGATCAGCCCCAGCATTTT. The chain recombines TRBV20-1 with TRBJ1-5; D is unclear. The CDR3 spans 14 residues. From germline, CDR1 is DFQATT and CDR2 SNEGSKA (reference sequence). Trimming cost V 3 bases and J 5 bases, with 14 bases left between them.

This clonotype was found many times. The chain couples TRBV18 to TRBJ1-5, with D unclear. Germline V gives CDR1 KGHSH, CDR2 LQKENI. The CDR3 totals 13 residues. The V gene lost 4 bases and the J gene lost 7 bases, with 11 bases spanning the gap. CDR3 amino acids: CASSLGERQPQHF. CDR3 in DNA: TGTGCCAGCTCACTCGGTGAGCGACAGCCCCAGCATTTT.

This clonotype was counted between two and nine times. One junction end disagrees with the germline gene, perhaps due to a read error. This chain uses TRBV11-2 with TRBJ2-2; D perhaps matches TRBD1 (6 bases). Germline lookup yields CDR1 SGHAT and CDR2 FQNNGV. The length of the CDR3 is 15 residues. CDR3 amino acids: CASSPDRLNTEELFF. The CDR3 coding sequence is TGTGCCAGCAGTCCCGACAGGTTGAACACCGAGGAGCTGTTTTTT.

This clonotype was detected ten times or more. This rearrangement joins TRBV7-2 to TRBJ2-2; TRBD2 might be the D (5 bases). The CDR3 totals 13 residues. The germline gives CDR1 SGHTA, CDR2 FQGNSA. Between the trimmed V and J ends, which lost 7 bases and 4 bases, there was a span of 10 bases. Here the CDR3 DNA reads TGTGCCAGCAACCAACTAGGCACCGGGGAGCTGTTTTTT. This codes for CASNQLGTGELFF.

The chain recombines TRBV14 with TRBJ2-1; TRBD1 agrees at 8 bases. Germline V gives CDR1 SGHDN, CDR2 FVKESK. The trim removed 7 bases at V and 7 bases at J, leaving 9 bases unmatched. The CDR3 length is 14 residues. In nucleotides, the CDR3 is TGTGCCAGCACCTCAGGGGGCAGCCCTAATGAGCAGTTCTTC. It translates to CASTSGGSPNEQFF.

This clonotype has at least ten counts. The chain couples TRBV7-2 to TRBJ2-1; 13 nucleotides align to TRBD2. This CDR3 is 19 amino acids long. Trimming removed 5 bases from V and 9 bases from J; junction bases left unmatched: 19. Germline CDR1 reads SGHTA; CDR2 reads FQGNSA. CDR3 nucleotides: TGTGCCAGCAGCGGGTCCGCAAGGACTAGCGGGAGTCCAGGGGTTGAGCAGTTCTTC. It codes for CASSGSARTSGSPGVEQFF.

This chain joins TRBV20-1 and TRBJ1-2; D is unclear. V was trimmed by 8 bases and J by 0 bases, leaving 10 bases between them. Germline V lookup: CDR1 DFQATT, CDR2 SNEGSKA (reference sequence). CDR3 size: 12 residues. CDR3 DNA sequence: TGCAGTCCTGATGGAGCTAACTATGGCTACACCTTC. Its protein is CSPDGANYGYTF.

This clonotype was seen at least ten times. The chain uses TRBV18 and TRBJ1-4; D remains ambiguous. This CDR3 region has 14 residues. Per the germline V gene, CDR1 is KGHSH and CDR2 is LQKENI. V lost 6 bases to trimming and J lost 5 bases, with 13 bases between them. CDR3 amino acids: CASSPPSRNEKLFF. As DNA, the CDR3 is TGTGCCAGCTCGCCGCCGTCGAGGAATGAAAAACTGTTTTTT.

The rearrangement uses TRBV25-1 and TRBJ2-1; the match to TRBD1 covers 10 bases. Germline V gives CDR1 MGHDK, CDR2 SYGVNS. After removal of 1 base from V and 8 bases from J, the junction contained 8 bases not matched to a gene. CDR3 length: 16 residues. CDR3: CASSESWGQGLDEQFF. In DNA form, the CDR3 reads TGTGCCAGCAGTGAATCCTGGGGACAGGGGTTAGATGAGCAGTTCTTC.

This clonotype was seen at least ten times. The gene calls are TRBV6-1 and TRBJ1-2, with D unclear. CDR3 length: 14 residues. With 6 bases removed from V and 8 bases from J, the gap between germline ends came to 19 bases. The germline CDR1 and CDR2 sequences are MNHNS and SASEGT. The CDR3 here is CASRPFEGPMGYTF. The CDR3 DNA sequence: TGTGCCAGCAGGCCCTTCGAGGGTCCCATGGGCTACACCTTC.

The chain couples TRBV12-3 or TRBV12-4 to TRBJ2-1; TRBD2 matches 10 bases. V was pared by 6 bases and J by 9 bases, with 8 bases of the junction left unmatched. The CDR3 sequence is 14 residues long. DNA for the CDR3: TGTGCCAGCAGCCTGCTAGCGGGAGCACCTGAGCAGTTCTTC. Amino acids: CASSLLAGAPEQFF.

This chain links TRBV5-6 with TRBJ2-2, with D possibly TRBD1 on 5 matching bases. The CDR3 extends over 15 amino acids. Trimming cost V 4 bases and J 0 bases, with 10 bases left between them. From germline, CDR1 is SGHDT and CDR2 YYEEEE. The CDR3 loop is CASSPLDTNTGELFF. CDR3 nucleotide sequence: TGTGCCAGCAGCCCCTTGGACACGAACACCGGGGAGCTGTTTTTT.

The J gene is TRBJ2-7, the V gene TRBV20-1; D might be TRBD2 (5 bases). The CDR3 totals 15 residues. Trimming shortened V by 5 bases and J by 1 base, and 18 bases separated the two germline ends. The germline gives CDR1 DFQATT, CDR2 SNEGSKA (reference sequence). The CDR3 sequence: CSAVEGPSESYEQYF. CDR3 DNA: TGCAGTGCTGTCGAGGGCCCCAGCGAGTCCTACGAGCAGTACTTC.

In this sample, this clonotype turned up many times. This chain joins TRBV24-1 and TRBJ2-1; tentatively, D is TRBD2 (7 bases). V was trimmed by 7 bases and J by 8 bases, leaving 14 bases between them. The CDR3 loop spans 13 amino acids. Germline loops: CDR1 KGHDR, CDR2 SFDVKD. The CDR3 region has the DNA TGTGCCACCAGGTGGGGGGCGGGGGATGAGCAGTTCTTC. Its protein is CATRWGAGDEQFF.

This clonotype was observed a handful of times. J is TRBJ1-3 and V is TRBV30; 7 nucleotides line up with TRBD1. The CDR3 extends over 16 amino acids. The J segment lost 0 bases and the V segment lost 1 base, leaving 6 bases of the junction unmatched. CDR1 is GTSNPN and CDR2 is SVGIG in the germline V gene (reference sequence). The CDR3 protein is CAWSAYRGDSGNTIYF. CDR3 nucleotide sequence: TGTGCCTGGAGTGCTTACAGGGGAGACTCTGGAAACACCATATATTTT.

There are many counts of this clonotype. V is TRBV20-1 and J is TRBJ2-1, with 8 bases fitting TRBD1. The CDR3 covers 13 residues. CDR1 DFQATT and CDR2 SNEGSKA come from the germline V gene (reference sequence). Trimming at V came to 5 bases and at J to 8 bases, leaving 8 bases not matched to a gene. The DNA of the CDR3 is TGCAGTGCTCAGGGGGCAGGAGTGGATGAGCAGTTCTTC. Its translation: CSAQGAGVDEQFF.

J is TRBJ2-1 and V is TRBV20-1, with 14 bases matching TRBD2. Germline values: CDR1 DFQATT, CDR2 SNEGSKA (reference sequence). V shed 2 bases, J shed 2 bases, and the junction held 14 bases outside the gene matches. This CDR3 is 20 amino acids long. The CDR3 bases are TGCAGTGCTAGATTTGTCCCGGGACTAGCGGGAGAGGGGGCCTACAATGAGCAGTTCTTC. This gives the protein CSARFVPGLAGEGAYNEQFF.

This clonotype was recorded many times. The chain links TRBV29-1 to TRBJ1-1; TRBD1 agrees at 10 bases. CDR3 length: 15 amino acids. The V gene's germline CDR1 is SQVTM and CDR2 ANQGSEA. The V and J ends lost 3 bases and 3 bases, in that order; junction bases with no gene match: 7. The CDR3 nucleotides are TGCAGCGTTGAGGGACAGGGGTCTAGAGACACTGAAGCTTTCTTT. Residues: CSVEGQGSRDTEAFF.